A single sample is the source of the 9 T cell receptor beta chains below, sequenced in a study of cytomegalovirus exposure and HLA in healthy donors. In the PCR, 60 Vbeta and 13 Jbeta primers were used. Profiled with immunoSEQ multiplex PCR; TCRdb holds only in-frame clones, not every one. This table has more than 95,000 clones, roughly four fifths appearing once. The sequenced sample was PBMCs. The receptors shown here come from a man aged 18 to 29 in good health and CMV-seronegative.

This clone appeared a few times. This chain uses TRBV28 with TRBJ1-2; TRBD1 is a possible D gene (6 bases). The CDR3 has 14 residues. V dropped 3 bases and J dropped 7 bases, with 15 bases sitting between them. Germline CDR1 and CDR2: MDHEN and SYDVKM. The CDR3 coding sequence is TGTGCCAGCAGTTTGTCACAGGGCCCTGTTGGCTACACCTTC. Its protein is CASSLSQGPVGYTF.

This chain uses TRBV11-3 with TRBJ1-1, with D unresolved. V dropped 1 base and J dropped 5 bases, with 8 bases sitting between them. The CDR3 length is 13 residues. CDR1 is SGHNT, CDR2 YENEEA, per germline. The CDR3 sequence: CASSLGPTTEAFF. CDR3 nucleotide sequence: TGTGCCAGCAGCTTAGGCCCAACAACTGAAGCTTTCTTT.

About this clone: A read error may account for a junction end that differs from germline. The chain combines TRBV7-9 with TRBJ1-1, with D perhaps matching TRBD1 (6 bases). There are 14 residues in the CDR3. Germline CDR1 and CDR2: SEHNR and FQNEAQ (reference sequence). CDR3 sequence reads: CSSSLQGMNTEAFF. CDR3 nucleotide sequence: TGTTCCAGCAGCTTACAGGGAATGAACACTGAAGCTTTCTTT.

As regards this clone: Different DNA sequences within this sample yield the same CDR3. V gene TRBV10-1 combines with J gene TRBJ2-7; possible D gene TRBD2, 6 bases. The V gene lost 5 bases and the J gene lost 2 bases, with 19 bases spanning the gap. The CDR3 has 16 amino acids. Germline assignment: CDR1 WNHNN and CDR2 SYGVQD (reference sequence). DNA for the CDR3: TGCGCCAGCAGTCCGGTCGGGGGTGACCGCACCTACGAGCAGTACTTC. Its protein product is CASSPVGGDRTYEQYF.

V is TRBV7-4 and J is TRBJ2-4, with 9 bases matching TRBD2. Germline V gives CDR1 SGHVT, CDR2 SQSDAQ. With 1 base clipped from V and 9 bases from J, the junction kept 7 bases outside the gene matches. This CDR3 has 15 residues. CDR3 region: CASSLVRRGGFIQYF. The CDR3 DNA sequence: TGTGCCAGCAGCTTAGTGAGGCGGGGGGGCTTCATTCAGTACTTC.

This chain links TRBV5-6 with TRBJ1-4; a weak D match, TRBD1 (5 bases). The CDR3 length is 14 residues. Germline V gives CDR1 SGHDT, CDR2 YYEEEE. With 2 bases removed from V and 6 bases from J, the gap between germline ends came to 11 bases. The CDR3 reads CASSLGRAHEKLFF. The CDR3 coding sequence is TGTGCCAGCAGCTTAGGCAGGGCCCATGAAAAACTGTTTTTT.

J is TRBJ1-1 and V is TRBV7-3; no clear D gene. The germline V gene has CDR1 SGHTA and CDR2 FQGTGA. V was cut by 3 bases and J by 0 bases, with 5 bases left in between. The CDR3 length is 13 residues. This chain's CDR3 is CASSFLVNTEAFF. Here the CDR3 DNA reads TGTGCCAGCAGCTTCCTAGTGAACACTGAAGCTTTCTTT. Variable domain in full (rest from reference TRBV7-3 and TRBJ1-1): GAGVSQTPSNKVTEKGKYVELRCDPISGHTALYWYRQSLGQGPEFLIYFQGTGAADDSGLPNDRFFAVRPEGSVSTLKIQRTERGDSAVYLCASSFLVNTEAFFGQGTRLTVV.

In its sample, this clone was seen once. The chain carries TRBV2 and TRBJ1-2; D remains unclear. The V end lost 4 bases, the J end lost 6 bases, and 9 bases lay between the germline ends. The CDR3 runs 12 residues. Germline lookup yields CDR1 SNHLY and CDR2 FYNNEI. The CDR3 DNA is TGTGCCAGCAGTGTAGGAGCAGATGGCTACACCTTC. Translation gives CASSVGADGYTF.

This rearrangement joins TRBV5-1 to TRBJ2-1; D is unclear. The CDR3 is made up of 15 amino acids. Trimming cost V 3 bases and J 0 bases, with 10 bases left between them. CDR1 is SGHRS, CDR2 YFSETQ, per germline. Here the CDR3 DNA reads TGCGCCAGCAGCTCCAGCGAGAGCTCCTACAATGAGCAGTTCTTC. Its protein product is CASSSSESSYNEQFF.